These 27 T cell receptor beta chains were all obtained from the same sample, sequenced in a study of T-cell memory formation after mild COVID-19. TCRdb redid the calling of the 5' RACE reads with MiXCR, one entry per CDR3 protein. The sample has 560,000 or so distinct CDR3 sequences, approximately 15% seen once. The sample comprised PBMCs or a T cell subset sorted from them (not recorded which). The receptor source for this set is an adult woman who had mild COVID-19 (a few samples of this study predate the infection). Cell type and time point are not known.

The V gene is TRBV2, the J gene TRBJ1-5; D remains unclear. This CDR3 has 14 residues. Trimming pared 3 bases from V and 1 base from J, leaving 7 bases between. The germline gives CDR1 SNHLY, CDR2 FYNNEI. The CDR3: CASSEVGSNQPQHF. The CDR3 coding sequence is TGTGCCAGCAGTGAGGTGGGGAGCAATCAGCCCCAGCATTTT.

V and J are TRBV6-5 and TRBJ1-5; no definite D call. Germline V gene sequence: CDR1 MNHEY, CDR2 SVGAGI. The CDR3 consists of 15 residues. V was trimmed by 0 bases and J by 4 bases, leaving 10 bases between them. In DNA form, the CDR3 reads TGTGCCAGCAGTTACTCGATGTACGGTAATCAGCCCCAGCATTTT. As protein: CASSYSMYGNQPQHF.

This sequence joins TRBV20-1 and TRBJ1-2, with a weak D call TRBD1 (6 bases). V gave up 5 bases and J gave up 8 bases, with 15 bases separating them. Germline lookup yields CDR1 DFQATT and CDR2 SNEGSKA (reference sequence). There are 12 residues in the CDR3. This chain's CDR3 is CSAPEGGFGYTF. Here the CDR3 DNA reads TGCAGTGCTCCCGAAGGGGGGTTCGGCTACACCTTC.

This clonotype turned up a few times. J is TRBJ1-5 and V is TRBV3-2. TRBV3-2 is a recognized pseudogene. The CDR3 has 15 amino acids. DNA for the CDR3: TGTGCCAGCAGCCAAGATCGGAGGAGCAATCAGCCCCAGCATTTT. Encoded protein: CASSQDRRSNQPQHF.

V gene TRBV12-3 or TRBV12-4 combines with J gene TRBJ2-3, with TRBD1 matching 8 bases. J gave up 2 bases and V 3 bases, and 4 bases lay outside the gene matches. This CDR3 has 15 amino acids. The CDR3 sequence: CASSFPTGVTDTQYF. CDR3 in DNA: TGTGCCAGCAGTTTCCCGACAGGGGTCACAGATACGCAGTATTTT.

Many counts were recorded for this clonotype. The chain recombines TRBV21-1 with TRBJ2-7. TRBV21-1 is deemed a pseudogene. The CDR3 runs 13 residues. As DNA, the CDR3 is TGTGCCAGCAGCTTCCAGGGGCCCTACGAGCAGTACTTC. It yields the protein CASSFQGPYEQYF.

This chain connects TRBV7-6 to TRBJ2-5, with 9 bases lining up with TRBD2. This CDR3 has 16 residues. J lost 7 bases, V lost 5 bases, and 14 bases had no gene match. The germline CDR1 and CDR2 sequences are SGHVS and FNYEAQ. CDR3 sequence reads: CASSPRAGGQMVTQYF. CDR3 sequence (DNA): TGTGCCAGCAGCCCACGGGCGGGGGGGCAGATGGTGACCCAGTACTTC.

The chain carries TRBV19 and TRBJ2-6; D could derive from TRBD1 or TRBD2 (5 bases each). This CDR3 has 16 amino acids. With 7 bases removed from V and 0 bases from J, the gap between germline ends came to 13 bases. CDR1 and CDR2 (germline): LNHDA, SQIVND (reference sequence). The CDR3, as DNA: TGTGCCAGTACCTCAGGGACCCCCTCTGGGGCCAACGTCCTGACTTTC. It specifies CASTSGTPSGANVLTF.

Only a few counts were recorded for this clonotype. The chain links TRBV4-1 to TRBJ2-7; TRBD2 might be the D (5 bases). This CDR3 has 15 amino acids. Per the germline V gene, CDR1 is MGHRA and CDR2 is YSYEKL. V was cut by 0 bases and J by 5 bases, with 14 bases left in between. DNA for the CDR3: TGCGCCAGCAGCCAAGATTCGGGGATTGGGGACGAGCAGTACTTC. This codes for CASSQDSGIGDEQYF.

The chain uses TRBV15 and TRBJ1-6, with D possibly TRBD1 on 5 matching bases. Deletions cut 0 bases from V and 5 bases from J, with 11 bases between. CDR3 length: 16 residues. CDR1 and CDR2 from the germline V gene are LNHNV and YYDKDF (reference sequence). This CDR3 is CATSRDGGSNNSPLHF. For the CDR3, the DNA is TGTGCCACCAGCAGAGATGGGGGTTCGAATAATTCACCCCTCCACTTT.

This rearrangement joins TRBV16 to TRBJ2-6; D not certain. The CDR3 covers 16 residues. The V gene's germline CDR1 is KGHSY and CDR2 FQNENV. The V gene lost 2 bases and the J gene lost 2 bases, with 10 bases spanning the gap. The CDR3 DNA follows: TGTGCCAGCAGCCAAACCTTAGGCACTGGGGCCAACGTCCTGACTTTC. Amino acids: CASSQTLGTGANVLTF.

The chain employs TRBV20-1 and TRBJ2-5; the D gene could be TRBD1 or TRBD2 (6 bases each). Trimming cost V 6 bases and J 0 bases, with 14 bases left between them. Germline V gene data show CDR1 as DFQATT and CDR2 as SNEGSKA (reference sequence). This CDR3 contains 14 residues. The CDR3 sequence: CSASTGTHQETQYF. As DNA, the CDR3 is TGCAGTGCGTCTACAGGGACTCACCAAGAGACCCAGTACTTC.

This clonotype turned up a few times. J is TRBJ2-7 and V is TRBV7-9, with D hard to call. Trimming took off 7 bases at V and 3 bases at J, with 10 bases between the two ends. Germline assignment: CDR1 SEHNR and CDR2 FQNEAQ (reference sequence). The CDR3 runs 12 residues. The CDR3 loop reads CASTPTGYEQYF. The CDR3 DNA sequence: TGTGCCAGCACCCCCACCGGCTACGAGCAGTACTTC.

The CDR3 coding sequence is TGTGCCAGCAGCTTATCTAGCGGGAGGGCCGGTGAGCAGTTCTTC. Protein product: CASSLSSGRAGEQFF. The chain employs TRBV7-3 and TRBJ2-1; the match to TRBD2 covers 12 bases. This CDR3 contains 15 residues. With 2 bases clipped from V and 9 bases from J, the junction kept 5 bases outside the gene matches. Looked up from germline, CDR1 is SGHTA and CDR2 is FQGTGA.

This clonotype has a handful of counts. This chain uses TRBV18 with TRBJ2-1; TRBD2 aligns across 10 bases. Looked up from germline, CDR1 is KGHSH and CDR2 is LQKENI. The CDR3 is made up of 14 amino acids. The trim removed 4 bases at V and 6 bases at J, leaving 3 bases unmatched. Here the CDR3 reads CASSRASGGNEQFF. As DNA, the CDR3 is TGTGCCAGCTCACGGGCTAGCGGGGGCAATGAGCAGTTCTTC.

The chain is built from TRBV3-1 and TRBJ1-1, with D possibly being TRBD1 (6 bases). Germline V gene lookup returns CDR1 LGHDT and CDR2 YNNKEL (reference sequence). Trimming pared 4 bases from V and 1 base from J, leaving 13 bases between. The CDR3 consists of 15 residues. DNA of the CDR3: TGTGCCAGCAGCCCATCCGACAGGAAGAACACTGAAGCTTTCTTT. This codes for CASSPSDRKNTEAFF.

This clonotype occurred a few times. V gene TRBV6-5 combines with J gene TRBJ2-5, with 8 bases aligning to TRBD2. The CDR3 spans 16 residues. Losses at the gene ends were 6 bases for V and 4 bases for J; bases not matched to a gene: 13. CDR1 is MNHEY, CDR2 SVGAGI, per germline. The CDR3 DNA sequence: TGTGCCAGCAGATTAAGAAGACGGGAGGGGGGAGAGACCCAGTACTTC. The encoded protein is CASRLRRREGGETQYF.

The gene calls are TRBV10-3 and TRBJ1-1; D is uncertain. Germline V gene lookup returns CDR1 ENHRY and CDR2 SYGVKD. This CDR3 comprises 15 residues. The germline V and J ends were trimmed by 3 bases and 1 base, with 12 bases remaining between them. The DNA for the CDR3 is TGTGCCATCAGTGACTGGCCAGCTGAGAACACTGAAGCTTTCTTT. Its translation: CAISDWPAENTEAFF.

This clonotype was detected a few times. The genes are TRBV5-1 and TRBJ1-1; 12 bases align to TRBD1. Germline V gene sequence: CDR1 SGHRS, CDR2 YFSETQ. This CDR3 is 14 amino acids long. J was trimmed by 8 bases and V by 4 bases; bases with no gene match: 6. CDR3 bases: TGCGCCAGCAGCATCGGGACAGGGGGCAGGGAAGCTTTCTTT. This encodes CASSIGTGGREAFF.

In its sample, this clonotype was seen many times. V usage is TRBV10-3 and J usage is TRBJ1-2, with TRBD1 matching over 11 bases. The CDR3 length is 12 residues. The junction had 3 bases not matched to a gene; V was cut back by 7 bases and J by 8 bases. The germline gives CDR1 ENHRY, CDR2 SYGVKD. The CDR3 protein is CAITGTGGGYTF. CDR3 nucleotides: TGTGCCATCACCGGGACAGGGGGAGGCTACACCTTC.

This clonotype was recorded a few times. The chain has TRBV2 and TRBJ2-2; tentative D call: TRBD2 (6 bases). The germline V and J ends were trimmed by 8 bases and 7 bases, with 17 bases remaining between them. Germline V gene data show CDR1 as SNHLY and CDR2 as FYNNEI. This CDR3 spans 14 amino acids. The CDR3 loop reads CASRRDGRGGELFF. The DNA of the CDR3 is TGTGCCAGCCGGCGGGACGGTCGGGGCGGGGAGCTGTTTTTT.

This clonotype came up a few times. The V gene is TRBV6-2 or TRBV6-3, the J gene TRBJ1-2, with D possibly being TRBD1 (6 bases). V was pared by 7 bases and J by 5 bases, with 26 bases between. CDR3 size: 17 residues. The germline V gene has CDR1 MNHEY and CDR2 SVGEGT. The CDR3 region is CASTDRDRQYPRYGYTF. CDR3 nucleotides: TGTGCCAGCACCGACCGCGACAGGCAGTACCCACGATATGGCTACACCTTC.

This chain links TRBV21-1 with TRBJ2-5. TRBV21-1 is assigned pseudogene status. This CDR3 is built from 12 residues. The CDR3 protein is CASTGWKETQYF. CDR3 nucleotides: TGTGCCAGCACCGGCTGGAAAGAGACCCAGTACTTC.

A few counts support this clonotype. The chain uses TRBV12-3 or TRBV12-4 and TRBJ2-1; TRBD2 aligns across 7 bases. Losses at the gene ends were 1 base for V and 5 bases for J; bases not matched to a gene: 14. This CDR3 is 18 amino acids long. The CDR3 spells CASSLDPLSGKRDNEQFF. CDR3 DNA: TGTGCCAGCAGTTTAGACCCCCTAAGCGGGAAGAGGGACAATGAGCAGTTCTTC.

The chain carries TRBV15 and TRBJ1-5; no definite D call. Per the germline V gene, CDR1 is LNHNV and CDR2 is YYDKDF (reference sequence). The CDR3 is made up of 13 amino acids. The V end lost 6 bases, the J end lost 12 bases, and 18 bases lay between the germline ends. CDR3 coding DNA: TGTGCCACCAGGTCGAGAAGAGCGGGTAGCCAGCATTTT. Translated: CATRSRRAGSQHF.

The CDR3 nucleotides are TGTGCCACCAGCACCAGACTAGTAGATGAGCAGTTCTTC. Protein: CATSTRLVDEQFF. The chain combines TRBV15 with TRBJ2-1; D perhaps matches TRBD2 (6 bases). With 4 bases removed from V and 8 bases from J, the gap between germline ends came to 12 bases. The germline gives CDR1 LNHNV, CDR2 YYDKDF (reference sequence). This CDR3 has 13 residues.

The chain joins TRBV9 to TRBJ2-5; TRBD2 matches 7 bases. The CDR3 runs to 16 residues. V lost 0 bases and J lost 5; bases outside the gene matches: 10. CDR1 and CDR2 (germline): SGDLS, YYNGEE. CDR3 in DNA: TGTGCCAGCAGCGTAGCGGGACTACCCCCCCCTGAGACCCAGTACTTC. Its translation: CASSVAGLPPPETQYF.